The present T cell receptor beta chain was sequenced within a study of PD-L1 blockade in urothelial cancer. Germline V gene data show CDR1 as SNHLY and CDR2 as FYNNEI. V was clipped by 6 bases and J by 1 base, with 4 bases between them. This CDR3 is 11 amino acids long. Assay used: immunoSEQ multiplex PCR; TCRdb lists only in-frame clones, some missing. The repertoire consists of 55,000 to 70,000 clones, with about 82% occurring once and the leading ten covering 2.9%. The sequence derives from a man over 45 with urothelial cancer. Sequenced here: PBMCs, sampled around atezolizumab (anti-PD-L1) treatment. The J gene is TRBJ2-7, the V gene TRBV2; D gene unclear. CDR3 DNA sequence: TGTGCCAGCAGGTATTCCTACGAGCAGTACTTC. Translation gives CASRYSYEQYF.